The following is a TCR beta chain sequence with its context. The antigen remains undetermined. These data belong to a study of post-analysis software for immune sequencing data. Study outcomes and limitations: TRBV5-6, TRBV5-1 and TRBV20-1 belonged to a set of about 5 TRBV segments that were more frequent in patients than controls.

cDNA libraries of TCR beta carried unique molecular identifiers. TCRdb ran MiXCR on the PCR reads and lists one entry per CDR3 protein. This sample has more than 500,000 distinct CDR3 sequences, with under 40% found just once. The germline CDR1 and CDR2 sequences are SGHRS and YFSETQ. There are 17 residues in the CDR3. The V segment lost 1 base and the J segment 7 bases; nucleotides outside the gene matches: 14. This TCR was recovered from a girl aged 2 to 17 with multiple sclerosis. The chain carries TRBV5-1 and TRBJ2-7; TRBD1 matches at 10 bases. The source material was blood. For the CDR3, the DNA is TGCGCCAGCAGCTTGATGACCCCGGGACAGGGGTCGGGGGAGCAGTACTTC. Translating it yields CASSLMTPGQGSGEQYF.